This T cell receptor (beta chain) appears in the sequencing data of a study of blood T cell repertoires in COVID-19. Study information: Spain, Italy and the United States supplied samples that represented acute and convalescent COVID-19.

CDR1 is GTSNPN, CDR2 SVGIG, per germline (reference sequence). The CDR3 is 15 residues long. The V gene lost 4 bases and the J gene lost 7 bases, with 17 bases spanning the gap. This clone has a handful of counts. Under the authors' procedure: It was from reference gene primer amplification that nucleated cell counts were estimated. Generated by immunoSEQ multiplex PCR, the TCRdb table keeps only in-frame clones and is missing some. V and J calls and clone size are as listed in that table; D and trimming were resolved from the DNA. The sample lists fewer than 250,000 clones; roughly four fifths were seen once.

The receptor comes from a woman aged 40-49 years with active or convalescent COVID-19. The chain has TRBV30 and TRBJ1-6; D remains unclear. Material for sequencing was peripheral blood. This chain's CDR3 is CAWKVVELINSPLHF. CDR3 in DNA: TGTGCCTGGAAGGTGGTTGAACTAATAAATTCACCCCTCCACTTT.